Presented here are 6 T cell receptor beta chains from one specimen sequenced in a study of tissue T cells after allogeneic stem cell transplantation (dated by TCRdb to between 2021 and 2024). The receptor library was made with the immunoSEQ multiplex PCR assay. The immuneACCESS repertoire file appears here via TCRdb, limited to in-frame rearrangements. These files lack a portion of the clones; in checked studies, under half of the deficit traces to unresolved V genes, and the cause of the others is not known. The sample records tens of thousands of clones, 92% of which are singletons. The ten top clones hold 3.5% to 4% of the sample. Explained via the paper, the time point label denotes: recipient (host-origin) PBMCs collected before allo-HCT. Material: blood, obtained before transplantation. These receptors originate from a woman aged 40 to 75 who later had graft-versus-host disease after an allogeneic stem cell transplant.

This sequence joins TRBV7-8 and TRBJ2-3; D is tentatively TRBD1 or TRBD2 (7 bases each). Germline CDR1 SGHVS, CDR2 FQNEAQ. V dropped 5 bases and J dropped 1 base, with 13 bases sitting between them. The CDR3 is 15 amino acids. CDR3 nucleotides: TGTGCCAGCAGCCAGGGGGGGTGGGGCACAGATACGCAGTATTTT. It is translated as CASSQGGWGTDTQYF. The variable domain in full, completed from reference TRBV7-8 and TRBJ2-3, reads GAGVSQSPRYKVAKRGQDVALRCDPISGHVSLFWYQQALGQGPEFLTYFQNEAQLDKSGLPSDRFFAERPEGSVSTLKIQRTQQEDSAVYLCASSQGGWGTDTQYFGPGTRLTVL.

This clone showed up just a few times. The genes are TRBV9 and TRBJ1-2, with no clear D. The CDR3 totals 14 residues. V lost 4 bases, J lost 6 bases, and 16 bases lay in between. The V gene's germline CDR1 is SGDLS and CDR2 YYNGEE. CDR3 nucleotides: TGTGCCAGCAGCCCGCGCCAAGACCCTGATGGCTACACCTTC. Protein sequence: CASSPRQDPDGYTF.

The chain combines TRBV18 with TRBJ1-1; D perhaps matches TRBD1 (5 bases). Germline CDR1 and CDR2: KGHSH and LQKENI. The CDR3 runs 16 residues. Trimming removed 2 bases at V and 1 base at J, with 14 bases between. CDR3 DNA sequence: TGTGCCAGCTCACCATTAGGGACCAAGGGGAACACTGAAGCTTTCTTT. Protein sequence: CASSPLGTKGNTEAFF. The full variable domain, in which reference TRBV18 and TRBJ1-1 provide the parts outside the CDR3, is NAGVMQNPRHLVRRRGQEARLRCSPMKGHSHVYWYRQLPEEGLKFMVYLQKENIIDESGMPKERFSAEFPKEGPSILRIQQVVRGDSAAYFCASSPLGTKGNTEAFFGQGTRLTVV.

This sequence joins TRBV9 and TRBJ1-1; 9 bases map to TRBD1. The CDR3 is 17 amino acids. Germline CDR1 reads SGDLS; CDR2 reads YYNGEE. J lost 5 bases, V lost 3 bases, and 14 bases had no gene match. CDR3 coding DNA: TGTGCCAGCAGCGCGGAGGGGTCACAGGGGGCCCCAACTGAAGCTTTCTTT. Protein sequence: CASSAEGSQGAPTEAFF.

The chain carries TRBV6-5 and TRBJ1-6; a weak D match, TRBD1 (6 bases). Trimming pared 2 bases from V and 4 bases from J, leaving 9 bases between. The germline gives CDR1 MNHEY, CDR2 SVGAGI. The CDR3 extends over 15 amino acids. The CDR3 reads CASSYTGRYNSPLHF. DNA for the CDR3: TGTGCCAGCAGTTACACAGGGAGATATAATTCACCCCTCCACTTT.

The genes are TRBV5-4 and TRBJ2-1; D is unresolved. Germline assignment: CDR1 SGHNT and CDR2 YYREEE (reference sequence). The CDR3 is made up of 13 amino acids. Trimming left V 0 bases short and J 5 bases short, with 6 bases between. This CDR3 reads CASSLAVHNEQFF. The CDR3 DNA is TGTGCCAGCAGCTTGGCAGTCCACAATGAGCAGTTCTTC.